These 30 T cell receptor beta chains were all obtained from the same sample, sequenced in a study of CD8 T cells in ankylosing spondylitis. TCRdb re-analysed the 5' RACE reads in MiXCR, keeping a single row per CDR3 protein. The sample includes about 170,000 distinct CDR3 sequences, approximately 20% seen only once; the top ten take about 7.8%. The sample was blood, either unsorted or a sorted T cell fraction (not recorded which). All receptors come from a male donor with ankylosing spondylitis or in good health (not recorded which).

This clonotype appeared a few times. Relative to the germline gene, one junction end is altered; a read error may explain this. This chain joins TRBV29-1 and TRBJ1-2; tentative D call: TRBD1 (6 bases). This CDR3 comprises 13 residues. CDR1 is SQVTM, CDR2 ANQGSEA, per germline. CDR3 bases: TGCAGCGTTGGGGAACAGGGTAACTATGACTACACCTTC. Protein: CSVGEQGNYDYTF.

This clonotype was counted ten times or more. The rearrangement joins TRBV5-1 to TRBJ2-6; TRBD2 matches 9 bases. Germline V gene sequence: CDR1 SGHRS, CDR2 YFSETQ. There are 18 residues in the CDR3. Losses at the gene ends were 0 bases for V and 0 bases for J; bases not matched to a gene: 4. The CDR3 spells CASSLGLAADSGANVLTF. The CDR3 nucleotides are TGCGCCAGCAGCTTGGGACTAGCGGCCGACTCTGGGGCCAACGTCCTGACTTTC.

This clonotype was observed a handful of times. The gene calls are TRBV29-1 and TRBJ2-7; TRBD1 aligns across 7 bases. Germline CDR1 is SQVTM and CDR2 is ANQGSEA. Trimming took 4 bases from V and 2 from J; bases not matched to a gene: 5. CDR3 length: 13 amino acids. The CDR3 nucleotides read TGCAGCGTTGTGGTGACAGGGACCTACGAGCAGTACTTC. Encoded protein: CSVVVTGTYEQYF.

This clonotype has a handful of counts. The J gene is TRBJ1-1, the V gene TRBV24-1; 7 bases fit TRBD1. CDR3 size: 15 residues. J gave up 0 bases and V 7 bases, and 7 bases lay outside the gene matches. Germline assignment: CDR1 KGHDR and CDR2 SFDVKD. CDR3 sequence (DNA): TGTGCCACCAGGGGGGACAGCCATTTGAACACTGAAGCTTTCTTT. Translated: CATRGDSHLNTEAFF.

This clonotype was detected a few times. The chain combines TRBV5-1 with TRBJ2-2; D remains unclear. This CDR3 has 13 residues. The V end was cut by 5 bases, the J end by 5 bases, with 10 bases between. Per the germline V gene, CDR1 is SGHRS and CDR2 is YFSETQ. The CDR3 DNA reads TGCGCCAGCAGTCTTTCGGTAACCGGGGAGCTGTTTTTT. As protein: CASSLSVTGELFF.

The V call is TRBV19, the J call TRBJ2-2, with 14 bases identical to TRBD2. The CDR3 runs 19 residues. Germline assignment: CDR1 LNHDA and CDR2 SQIVND (reference sequence). V lost 8 bases to trimming and J lost 3 bases; unmatched junction nucleotides: 14. CDR3 loop: CASQTGLAGVGTYTGELFF. CDR3 in DNA: TGTGCCAGTCAAACGGGACTAGCGGGAGTGGGGACTTACACCGGGGAGCTGTTTTTT.

Many counts were recorded for this clonotype. CDR3 sequence: CSAKDRTNYGYTF. The DNA of the CDR3 is TGCAGTGCCAAAGACAGGACTAACTATGGCTACACCTTC. The V gene is TRBV20-1, the J gene TRBJ1-2, with D perhaps matching TRBD1 (6 bases). Germline V gene data show CDR1 as DFQATT and CDR2 as SNEGSKA (reference sequence). This CDR3 has 13 amino acids. Trimming removed 6 bases from V and 0 bases from J, with 11 bases in between.

The chain carries TRBV6-1 and TRBJ1-2; D is ambiguous. Between the trimmed V and J ends, which lost 5 bases and 5 bases, there was a span of 15 bases. CDR1 and CDR2 (germline): MNHNS, SASEGT. The CDR3 loop spans 14 amino acids. In DNA, the CDR3 is TGTGCCAGCAGTCAGACGACGGAGGCTTATGGCTACACCTTC. It encodes CASSQTTEAYGYTF.

The chain's CDR3 is CASSPGGTSGRSYNEQFF. CDR3 nucleotides: TGCGCCAGCAGCCCCGGTGGGACTAGCGGGAGATCCTACAATGAGCAGTTCTTC. V is TRBV5-1 and J is TRBJ2-1, with 14 bases aligning to TRBD2. Germline CDR1 reads SGHRS; CDR2 reads YFSETQ. CDR3 length: 18 amino acids. V gave up 4 bases and J gave up 1 base; unmatched junction bases: 7.

In this sample, this clonotype turned up a few times. The rearrangement uses TRBV19 and TRBJ2-2; D remains unclear. The CDR3 loop spans 14 amino acids. V lost 1 base, J lost 6 bases, and 9 bases lay in between. Germline values: CDR1 LNHDA, CDR2 SQIVND (reference sequence). CDR3 in DNA: TGTGCCAGTAGTATAGCTCAGAGACCCGGGGAGCTGTTTTTT. It is translated as CASSIAQRPGELFF.

This clonotype was detected ten times or more. This sequence joins TRBV9 and TRBJ2-5; the D gene is possibly TRBD2 (5 bases). Trimming stripped 0 bases from V and 4 bases from J, with 7 bases between. This CDR3 contains 13 residues. The germline V gene has CDR1 SGDLS and CDR2 YYNGEE. For the CDR3, the DNA is TGTGCCAGCAGCGTAGCAGCGGCAGAGACCCAGTACTTC. Its translation: CASSVAAAETQYF.

The chain recombines TRBV20-1 with TRBJ2-3, with D tentatively TRBD2 (6 bases). CDR1 and CDR2 (germline): DFQATT, SNEGSKA (reference sequence). V gave up 6 bases and J gave up 3 bases, with 19 bases separating them. This CDR3 has 15 residues. The CDR3 nucleotides read TGCAGTGCCGCCCGGCCTTTCGGGAGAACAGATACGCAGTATTTT. Translating it yields CSAARPFGRTDTQYF.

The J gene is TRBJ2-7, the V gene TRBV20-1; D may correspond to TRBD1 or TRBD2 (6 bases each). Germline-derived CDR1 and CDR2 are DFQATT and SNEGSKA (reference sequence). The CDR3 runs to 13 residues. The ends were cut back, 7 bases at V and 1 base at J, with 14 bases in the middle. Here the CDR3 DNA reads TGCAGTGTCGATGGGGGGCCGTCCTACGAGCAGTACTTC. This sequence encodes CSVDGGPSYEQYF.

This clonotype came up a few times. V is TRBV27 and J is TRBJ1-2; a weak D match, TRBD1 (5 bases). CDR1 MNHEY and CDR2 SMNVEV come from the germline V gene (reference sequence). CDR3 length equals 14 residues. Trimming took off 2 bases at V and 4 bases at J, with 11 bases between the two ends. The CDR3 DNA reads as TGTGCCAGCAGTTTAACTGGCCAGGGCTATGGCTACACCTTC. Translating it yields CASSLTGQGYGYTF.

The sample holds a few counts of this clonotype. The chain joins TRBV5-1 to TRBJ2-1, with D perhaps TRBD2 (5 bases). The CDR3 is 17 amino acids. Deletions cut 0 bases from V and 0 bases from J, with 13 bases between. Germline V CDR1 and CDR2: SGHRS, YFSETQ. Here the CDR3 DNA reads TGCGCCAGCAGCTTGGTTGGGAGTTTGAGCTCCTACAATGAGCAGTTCTTC. As protein: CASSLVGSLSSYNEQFF. The entire variable domain, with the rest obtained from reference TRBV5-1 and TRBJ2-1, is as follows: KAGVTQTPRYLIKTRGQQVTLSCSPISGHRSVSWYQQTPGQGLQFLFEYFSETQRNKGNFPGRFSGRQFSNSRSEMNVSTLELGDSALYLCASSLVGSLSSYNEQFFGPGTRLTVL.

This clonotype came up many times. V gene TRBV5-1 combines with J gene TRBJ2-3; D call uncertain. The V gene's germline CDR1 is SGHRS and CDR2 YFSETQ. The germline V and J ends were trimmed by 3 bases and 14 bases, with 13 bases remaining between them. The CDR3 is made up of 11 amino acids. As DNA, the CDR3 is TGCGCCAGCAGCTATGGCCTCCGGTTGTATTTT. Protein: CASSYGLRLYF.

This clonotype was seen only a few times. The CDR3 reads CASSRDRGYTGELFF. The CDR3 DNA is TGTGCCAGCAGCCGAGACAGGGGGTACACCGGGGAGCTGTTTTTT. V gene TRBV6-1 combines with J gene TRBJ2-2; TRBD1 matches at 9 bases. The V segment lost 6 bases and the J segment 3 bases; nucleotides outside the gene matches: 5. Germline CDR1 and CDR2: MNHNS and SASEGT. This CDR3 comprises 15 residues.

The V call is TRBV6-5, the J call TRBJ2-1, with TRBD1 matching over 9 bases. Germline CDR1 MNHEY, CDR2 SVGAGI. The ends lost 7 bases at V and 7 bases at J; junction bases unmatched: 2. The CDR3 is 12 amino acids. The CDR3 spells CASTGTGNEQFF. DNA of the CDR3: TGTGCCAGCACAGGGACAGGGAATGAGCAGTTCTTC.

Details on this clonotype: This may stem from a read error, because a much larger clone lies one nucleotide away. The rearrangement links TRBV20-1 to TRBJ2-3; no firm D call. CDR1 is DFQATT, CDR2 SNEGSKA, per germline (reference sequence). This CDR3 spans 16 amino acids. In DNA, the CDR3 is TGCTGTGCTAGAGACCTTTGGTCCGGGCTCACAGATACGCAGTATTTT. It specifies CCARDLWSGLTDTQYF.

This clonotype was seen a handful of times. The V gene is TRBV20-1, the J gene TRBJ2-7; unclear D gene. The germline V gene has CDR1 DFQATT and CDR2 SNEGSKA (reference sequence). Trimming removed 0 bases at V and 3 bases at J, with 21 bases between. The CDR3 is 17 amino acids. Here the CDR3 reads CSAREGGYYYYYYEQYF. CDR3 coding DNA: TGCAGTGCTAGAGAAGGCGGCTACTACTACTACTACTACGAGCAGTACTTC.

This clonotype was picked up many times. The chain carries TRBV12-3 or TRBV12-4 and TRBJ2-4; D is unresolved. The CDR3 extends over 14 amino acids. Trimming left V 8 bases short and J 1 base short, with 12 bases between. The CDR3 reads CASRRGAAKNIQYF. CDR3 DNA: TGTGCCAGCCGCCGAGGAGCGGCCAAAAACATTCAGTACTTC.

V usage is TRBV11-2 and J usage is TRBJ1-5; 8 nucleotides agree with TRBD1. The length of the CDR3 is 13 residues. Per the germline V gene, CDR1 is SGHAT and CDR2 is FQNNGV. The V gene end was trimmed by 6 bases and the J gene end by 4 bases; junction bases not matched to a gene: 2. This chain's CDR3 is CASSRQGNQPQHF. DNA of the CDR3: TGTGCCAGCAGTCGACAGGGGAATCAGCCCCAGCATTTT.

This clonotype was seen more than once but under ten times. The chain uses TRBV6-5 and TRBJ1-4; TRBD1 matches 9 bases. V lost 5 bases, J lost 10 bases, and 8 bases stayed unmatched. The CDR3 runs to 14 residues. Germline loops: CDR1 MNHEY, CDR2 SVGAGI. CDR3 protein: CASSPSGQGGKLFF. The CDR3 DNA is TGTGCCAGCAGTCCCTCGGGACAGGGAGGAAAACTGTTTTTT.

This clonotype came up a few times. The chain uses TRBV12-3 or TRBV12-4 and TRBJ1-1; no reliable D call. The CDR3 sequence is 16 residues long. Trimming cost V 5 bases and J 3 bases, with 19 bases left between them. CDR3 residues: CASSREAIYYDTEAFF. The DNA of the CDR3 is TGTGCCAGCAGTCGCGAGGCCATATACTACGACACTGAAGCTTTCTTT.

This clonotype was seen at least ten times. The chain recombines TRBV6-1 with TRBJ2-1; 12 positions match TRBD1. The trim removed 5 bases at V and 6 bases at J, leaving 5 bases unmatched. CDR3 size: 15 residues. Germline-derived CDR1 and CDR2 are MNHNS and SASEGT. CDR3 protein: CASSQGQGASNEQFF. The DNA for the CDR3 is TGTGCCAGCAGTCAGGGACAGGGGGCTTCCAATGAGCAGTTCTTC.

This clonotype was found once. The chain links TRBV11-2 to TRBJ2-1, with 11 bases aligning to TRBD2. The length of the CDR3 is 15 residues. Trimming at V came to 0 bases and at J to 5 bases, leaving 0 bases not matched to a gene. Germline-derived CDR1 and CDR2 are SGHAT and FQNNGV. CDR3 amino acids: CASSLEGLADNEQFF. The CDR3 DNA follows: TGTGCCAGCAGCTTAGAGGGACTAGCGGACAATGAGCAGTTCTTC. Supplemented by reference TRBV11-2 and TRBJ2-1, the full variable domain reads EAGVAQSPRYKIIEKRQSVAFWCNPISGHATLYWYQQILGQGPKLLIQFQNNGVVDDSQLPKDRFSAERLKGVDSTLKIQPAKLEDSAVYLCASSLEGLADNEQFFGPGTRLTVL.

The chain recombines TRBV7-6 with TRBJ2-7; no definite D call. Germline CDR1 and CDR2: SGHVS and FNYEAQ. Trimming left V 1 base short and J 7 bases short, with 5 bases between. This CDR3 contains 11 residues. The CDR3: CASSLEREQYF. CDR3 nucleotide sequence: TGTGCCAGCAGCTTAGAACGGGAGCAGTACTTC. The entire variable domain, with the rest obtained from reference TRBV7-6 and TRBJ2-7, is as follows: GAGVSQSPRYKVTKRGQDVALRCDPISGHVSLYWYRQALGQGPEFLTYFNYEAQQDKSGLPNDRFSAERPEGSISTLTIQRTEQRDSAMYRCASSLEREQYFGPGTRLTVT.

In this sample, this clonotype turned up many times. CDR3: CASSMTSLSTDTQYF. CDR3 nucleotides: TGTGCCAGTAGTATGACTTCCTTATCCACAGATACGCAGTATTTT. The chain recombines TRBV19 with TRBJ2-3; no clear D gene. Trimming pared 3 bases from V and 2 bases from J, leaving 12 bases between. The CDR3 consists of 15 residues. Germline V gene lookup returns CDR1 LNHDA and CDR2 SQIVND (reference sequence). Full variable domain (rest looked up from reference TRBV19 and TRBJ2-3): DGGITQSPKYLFRKEGQNVTLSCEQNLNHDAMYWYRQDPGQGLRLIYYSQIVNDFQKGDIAEGYSVSREKKESFPLTVTSAQKNPTAFYLCASSMTSLSTDTQYFGPGTRLTVL.

This rearrangement joins TRBV14 to TRBJ2-3, with TRBD2 identical over 8 bases. CDR3 length: 17 amino acids. The V and J ends lost 4 bases and 4 bases, in that order; junction bases with no gene match: 13. Germline assignment: CDR1 SGHDN and CDR2 FVKESK. CDR3 nucleotides: TGTGCCAGCAGCCCTGGAAGTATAGCGGGATGGGCAGATACGCAGTATTTT. It yields the protein CASSPGSIAGWADTQYF.

Ten or more counts support this clonotype. The V call is TRBV20-1, the J call TRBJ2-1; 7 bases match TRBD2. CDR1 DFQATT and CDR2 SNEGSKA come from the germline V gene (reference sequence). The length of the CDR3 is 13 residues. After removal of 2 bases from V and 10 bases from J, the junction contained 8 bases not matched to a gene. Written as DNA, the CDR3 is TGCAGTGCTAGAAAGCTAGCGGCCGGGGAGCAGTTCTTC. Protein product: CSARKLAAGEQFF.